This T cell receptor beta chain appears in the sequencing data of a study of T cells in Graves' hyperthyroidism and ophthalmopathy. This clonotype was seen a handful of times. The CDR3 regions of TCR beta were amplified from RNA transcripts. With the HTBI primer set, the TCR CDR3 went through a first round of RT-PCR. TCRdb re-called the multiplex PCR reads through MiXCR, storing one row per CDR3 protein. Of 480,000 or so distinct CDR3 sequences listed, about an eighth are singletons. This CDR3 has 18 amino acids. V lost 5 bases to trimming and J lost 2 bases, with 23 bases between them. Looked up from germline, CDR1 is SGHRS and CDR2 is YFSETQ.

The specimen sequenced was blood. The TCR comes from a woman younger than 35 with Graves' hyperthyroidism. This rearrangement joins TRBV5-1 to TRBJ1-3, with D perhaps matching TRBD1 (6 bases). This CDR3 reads CASRLVGQGRSAGNTIYF. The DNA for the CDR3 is TGCGCCAGCAGACTGGTGGGGCAGGGGCGATCTGCTGGAAACACCATATATTTT. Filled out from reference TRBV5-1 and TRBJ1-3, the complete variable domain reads KAGVTQTPRYLIKTRGQQVTLSCSPISGHRSVSWYQQTPGQGLQFLFEYFSETQRNKGNFPGRFSGRQFSNSRSEMNVSTLELGDSALYLCASRLVGQGRSAGNTIYFGEGSWLTVV.